What follows are 18 T cell receptor beta chains derived from one specimen sequenced in a study of cytomegalovirus exposure and HLA in healthy donors. 13 Jbeta primers and 60 Vbeta primers were used for the PCR. TCRdb's copy holds only in-frame clones and misses some; the assay was immunoSEQ multiplex PCR. The repertoire holds around 160,000 clones, with around 68% as singletons. Sequencing input: PBMCs. These receptors came from a man over 45 in good health and CMV-seronegative.

V and J are TRBV5-1 and TRBJ2-7, with a weak D call TRBD1 (5 bases). Germline V gene lookup returns CDR1 SGHRS and CDR2 YFSETQ. The CDR3 consists of 13 residues. Trimming stripped 3 bases from V and 3 bases from J, with 10 bases between. In DNA, the CDR3 is TGCGCCAGCAGCTCGGACATGGACTACGAGCAGTACTTC. As protein: CASSSDMDYEQYF.

The chain joins TRBV28 to TRBJ1-1; D is unclear. CDR1 and CDR2 (germline): MDHEN, SYDVKM. The CDR3 length is 16 residues. V shed 4 bases and J shed 3 bases, with 18 bases lying between them. The CDR3 here is CASSSPKAVMDTEAFF. The CDR3 DNA is TGTGCCAGCAGTTCGCCTAAGGCGGTGATGGACACTGAAGCTTTCTTT.

The chain combines TRBV5-1 with TRBJ2-3; D perhaps matches TRBD2 (9 bases). CDR3 length: 16 amino acids. V lost 2 bases, J lost 2 bases, and 15 bases lay in between. The germline V gene has CDR1 SGHRS and CDR2 YFSETQ. CDR3 amino acids: CASSFTGGLATDTQYF. As DNA, the CDR3 is TGCGCCAGCAGCTTTACAGGGGGACTAGCCACAGATACGCAGTATTTT.

V and J are TRBV5-4 and TRBJ2-3, with 8 bases identical to TRBD2. The CDR3 is 14 amino acids. V lost 0 bases and J lost 6; bases outside the gene matches: 3. Germline CDR1 reads SGHNT; CDR2 reads YYREEE (reference sequence). The DNA for the CDR3 is TGTGCCAGCAGCTTGGAGCGGGGGCGGGATACGCAGTATTTT. Its translation: CASSLERGRDTQYF.

The V call is TRBV7-9, the J call TRBJ2-5; maybe TRBD1 (5 bases). This CDR3 has 12 residues. Germline V gene data show CDR1 as SEHNR and CDR2 as FQNEAQ (reference sequence). The V gene lost 7 bases and the J gene lost 2 bases, with 8 bases spanning the gap. The CDR3 region has the DNA TGTGCCAGCAAAGACAGTCAAGAGACCCAGTACTTC. It is translated as CASKDSQETQYF.

V is TRBV5-4 and J is TRBJ2-1; 8 positions agree with TRBD2. The junction had 9 bases not matched to a gene; V was cut back by 0 bases and J by 4 bases. CDR1 and CDR2 from the germline V gene are SGHNT and YYREEE (reference sequence). The CDR3 spans 17 residues. The CDR3: CASSLGIQRGRYNEQFF. CDR3 in DNA: TGTGCCAGCAGCTTGGGTATCCAGCGGGGGAGGTACAATGAGCAGTTCTTC.

V gene TRBV7-2 combines with J gene TRBJ2-7; D ambiguous. The germline gives CDR1 SGHTA, CDR2 FQGNSA. The CDR3 loop spans 13 amino acids. Between the trimmed V and J ends, which lost 1 base and 2 bases, there was a span of 6 bases. In DNA form, the CDR3 reads TGTGCCAGCAGCTTAGTCCGGGCCTACGAGCAGTACTTC. Amino acid sequence: CASSLVRAYEQYF.

The chain carries TRBV5-6 and TRBJ2-3; 13 nucleotides line up with TRBD2. With 4 bases clipped from V and 1 base from J, the junction kept 0 bases outside the gene matches. This CDR3 has 15 residues. Germline V CDR1 and CDR2: SGHDT, YYEEEE. CDR3: CASSGTSGGTDTQYF. In DNA, the CDR3 is TGTGCCAGCAGCGGGACTAGCGGGGGCACAGATACGCAGTATTTT.

V gene TRBV11-2 combines with J gene TRBJ2-6, with 7 bases matching TRBD1. The CDR3 consists of 17 residues. Looked up from germline, CDR1 is SGHAT and CDR2 is FQNNGV. Trimming at V came to 4 bases and at J to 1 base, leaving 7 bases not matched to a gene. CDR3: CASSSGTAQSGANVLTF. Written as DNA, the CDR3 is TGTGCCAGCAGCTCCGGGACAGCCCAGTCTGGGGCCAACGTCCTGACTTTC.

V usage is TRBV6-1 and J usage is TRBJ1-2, with 7 bases that match TRBD1. The CDR3 sequence is 15 residues long. CDR1 MNHNS and CDR2 SASEGT come from the germline V gene. The V gene end was trimmed by 2 bases and the J gene end by 5 bases; junction bases not matched to a gene: 8. The CDR3 DNA reads TGTGCCAGCAGTGAATTTAGACAGGGTCAATATGGCTACACCTTC. This translates into CASSEFRQGQYGYTF.

The gene calls are TRBV5-1 and TRBJ2-7; tentatively, D is TRBD1 (7 bases). V was cut by 0 bases and J by 2 bases, with 12 bases left in between. The CDR3 extends over 15 amino acids. The germline CDR1 and CDR2 sequences are SGHRS and YFSETQ. CDR3 in amino acids: CASSLESGGPYEQYF. The CDR3, as DNA: TGCGCCAGCAGCTTGGAGTCAGGGGGGCCCTACGAGCAGTACTTC.

V is TRBV6-5 and J is TRBJ1-2; 7 positions match TRBD1. CDR3 length equals 14 residues. Trimming cost V 6 bases and J 0 bases; bases outside gene matches: 4. Germline values: CDR1 MNHEY, CDR2 SVGAGI. CDR3 nucleotide sequence: TGTGCCAGCAGCACCGGGACAGCTAACTATGGCTACACCTTC. Translating it yields CASSTGTANYGYTF.

Regarding this clone: Within the sample, other DNA sequences also encode this same CDR3. The chain is built from TRBV2 and TRBJ1-2, with 7 bases that match TRBD1. After removal of 2 bases from V and 3 bases from J, the junction contained 0 bases not matched to a gene. The CDR3 sequence is 13 residues long. Germline loops: CDR1 SNHLY, CDR2 FYNNEI. This chain's CDR3 is CASSETGDYGYTF. Here the CDR3 DNA reads TGTGCCAGCAGTGAAACAGGGGACTATGGCTACACCTTC.

This clone was counted between two and nine times. The chain uses TRBV5-6 and TRBJ2-1; 11 positions match TRBD1. The CDR3 has 15 residues. Germline values: CDR1 SGHDT, CDR2 YYEEEE. V lost 4 bases to trimming and J lost 7 bases; unmatched junction nucleotides: 7. The chain's CDR3 is CASSSTGTGGNEQFF. The CDR3 DNA reads as TGTGCCAGCAGCAGTACCGGGACAGGGGGAAATGAGCAGTTCTTC.

The chain employs TRBV6-5 and TRBJ2-7; TRBD2 matches 10 bases. CDR3 length: 15 amino acids. CDR1 MNHEY and CDR2 SVGAGI come from the germline V gene. J gave up 5 bases and V 6 bases, and 10 bases lay outside the gene matches. The CDR3 coding sequence is TGTGCCAGCAGACCACGGGCTAGCGGGGGACACGAGCAGTACTTC. This sequence encodes CASRPRASGGHEQYF.

The chain links TRBV9 to TRBJ2-2; TRBD2 is a possible D gene (7 bases). The CDR3 is 17 residues long. V lost 4 bases and J lost 0, with 16 bases in between. The V gene's germline CDR1 is SGDLS and CDR2 YYNGEE. Here the CDR3 reads CASSPRSGGPNTGELFF. The DNA of the CDR3 is TGTGCCAGCAGCCCGCGCTCGGGGGGCCCGAACACCGGGGAGCTGTTTTTT. Using reference TRBV9 and TRBJ2-2 for the parts outside the CDR3, the full variable domain is DSGVTQTPKHLITATGQRVTLRCSPRSGDLSVYWYQQSLDQGLQFLIQYYNGEERAKGNILERFSAQQFPDLHSELNLSSLELGDSALYFCASSPRSGGPNTGELFFGEGSRLTVL.

This rearrangement joins TRBV7-9 to TRBJ2-7, with 7 positions matching TRBD1. CDR1 and CDR2 from the germline V gene are SEHNR and FQNEAQ (reference sequence). V gave up 5 bases and J gave up 2 bases; unmatched junction bases: 6. The CDR3 runs to 14 residues. This CDR3 reads CASSRDSKAYEQYF. Here the CDR3 DNA reads TGTGCCAGCAGCCGGGACAGCAAAGCCTACGAGCAGTACTTC.

This chain joins TRBV2 and TRBJ1-4; the D is unclear. This CDR3 is built from 13 residues. The V end lost 7 bases, the J end lost 5 bases, and 11 bases lay between the germline ends. Germline V CDR1 and CDR2: SNHLY, FYNNEI. The CDR3 reads CASTKEVNEKLFF. The CDR3 DNA reads TGTGCCAGCACCAAGGAGGTAAATGAAAAACTGTTTTTT.